This is a list of T cell receptor beta chains from one sample in a study of siplizumab effects on memory and regulatory T cells. Sequencing used immunoSEQ multiplex PCR; TCRdb keeps in-frame clones, though not all of them. The sample yields 85,000 to 130,000 clones, over 85% seen once. Sequenced input: Tregs sorted from blood. The receptor set was obtained from a human donor in good health. Both conserved end residues are part of each CDR3. D genes are given only for firm matches. Expanded clones get a size class; other rows say once, few or many, or leave the size out.

cdr3_nt: TGCGCCAGCAGCCGGGGAGCTGAACGTGAGCAGTTCTTC
cdr3_aa: CASSRGAEREQFF
d_call: -
clone_size: -
cdr3_length: 13
j_call: TRBJ2-1
v_call: TRBV4-3

cdr3_nt: TGTGCCAGCAGCCCCGGACTGTCGAAGCAGTACTTC
cdr3_aa: CASSPGLSKQYF
d_call: -
clone_size: -
cdr3_length: 12
j_call: TRBJ2-7
v_call: TRBV7-8

cdr3_nt: TGTGCCAGCAGCTTAGCTCGCGGCTACGAGCAGTACTTC
cdr3_aa: CASSLARGYEQYF
d_call: -
clone_size: -
cdr3_length: 13
j_call: TRBJ2-7
v_call: TRBV7-9

cdr3_nt: TGTGCCACCAGCAGAGGACCCCCTAGCACAGATACGCAGTATTTT
cdr3_aa: CATSRGPPSTDTQYF
d_call: -
clone_size: -
cdr3_length: 15
j_call: TRBJ2-3
v_call: TRBV15

cdr3_nt: TGCGCCAGCAGCTCAGTGGGGTACGAGCAGTACTTC
cdr3_aa: CASSSVGYEQYF
d_call: -
clone_size: -
cdr3_length: 12
j_call: TRBJ2-7
v_call: TRBV5-1

cdr3_nt: TGTGCCAGCAGTGGGGGGAGGGGGTATGGCATCGAGCAGTACTTC
cdr3_aa: CASSGGRGYGIEQYF
d_call: -
clone_size: once
cdr3_length: 15
j_call: TRBJ2-7
v_call: TRBV6-1

cdr3_nt: TGTGCCTTCGCCGACAGGGGAAGAAATGAAAAACTGTTTTTT
cdr3_aa: CAFADRGRNEKLFF
d_call: TRBD1
clone_size: -
cdr3_length: 14
j_call: TRBJ1-4
v_call: TRBV30

cdr3_nt: TGTGCCAGCAGCCCTAGTCCCCGAGGCCGGGCCCAGCATTTT
cdr3_aa: CASSPSPRGRAQHF
d_call: -
clone_size: -
cdr3_length: 14
j_call: TRBJ1-5
v_call: TRBV7-8

cdr3_nt: TGTGCCAGCAGTCAGTGGGGGCCCTACAATGAGCAGTTCTTC
cdr3_aa: CASSQWGPYNEQFF
d_call: -
clone_size: -
cdr3_length: 14
j_call: TRBJ2-1
v_call: TRBV6-1

cdr3_nt: TGTGCCAGCAGTGAAGCCATTTCGGGCAGCGGCTCCTACGAGCAGTACTTC
cdr3_aa: CASSEAISGSGSYEQYF
d_call: -
clone_size: -
cdr3_length: 17
j_call: TRBJ2-7
v_call: TRBV6-1

cdr3_nt: TGTGCCAGCAGCTTTTATGGTAGCGGATTTTACGAGCAGTACTTC
cdr3_aa: CASSFYGSGFYEQYF
d_call: -
clone_size: -
cdr3_length: 15
j_call: TRBJ2-7
v_call: TRBV5-4

cdr3_nt: TGTGCCAGCAGCTCATGGACAGAAATGAACACTGAAGCTTTCTTT
cdr3_aa: CASSSWTEMNTEAFF
d_call: -
clone_size: -
cdr3_length: 15
j_call: TRBJ1-1
v_call: TRBV7-9

cdr3_nt: TGCGCCAGCAGCTTGACAGTCACTGGGGGCGCAGGCGGGGAGCTGTTTTTT
cdr3_aa: CASSLTVTGGAGGELFF
d_call: -
clone_size: -
cdr3_length: 17
j_call: TRBJ2-2
v_call: TRBV5-1

cdr3_nt: TGTGCCAGCAGCTTATTCCGCGGGGGAAGCTCCTACAATGAGCAGTTCTTC
cdr3_aa: CASSLFRGGSSYNEQFF
d_call: TRBD2
clone_size: -
cdr3_length: 17
j_call: TRBJ2-1
v_call: TRBV11-3

cdr3_nt: TGTGCCAGCAGCTCGCTGAGGCGCCAGGTTTACTACGAGCAGTACTTC
cdr3_aa: CASSSLRRQVYYEQYF
d_call: -
clone_size: -
cdr3_length: 16
j_call: TRBJ2-7
v_call: TRBV11-2

cdr3_nt: TGTGCCAGCACCAGACAGGACAATTGGAGCACTGAAGCTTTCTTT
cdr3_aa: CASTRQDNWSTEAFF
d_call: -
clone_size: -
cdr3_length: 15
j_call: TRBJ1-1
v_call: TRBV2

cdr3_nt: TGTGCCAGCAGTGATCGGGATGGGCAGTTCTTC
cdr3_aa: CASSDRDGQFF
d_call: -
clone_size: -
cdr3_length: 11
j_call: TRBJ2-1
v_call: TRBV6-1

cdr3_nt: TGTGCCAGCGGTAAGACAGGGGGAAACACTGAAGCTTTCTTT
cdr3_aa: CASGKTGGNTEAFF
d_call: TRBD1
clone_size: -
cdr3_length: 14
j_call: TRBJ1-1
v_call: TRBV6-5

cdr3_nt: TGTGCCAGCAGCTTAGCGAACCCGATGTACTATGGCTACACCTTC
cdr3_aa: CASSLANPMYYGYTF
d_call: -
clone_size: -
cdr3_length: 15
j_call: TRBJ1-2
v_call: TRBV7-9

cdr3_nt: TGTGCCAGCAGCTTAATCAGTTCACCCCTCCACTTT
cdr3_aa: CASSLISSPLHF
d_call: -
clone_size: -
cdr3_length: 12
j_call: TRBJ1-6
v_call: TRBV11-2

cdr3_nt: TGTGCCAGCAGGGACAGGGGCTTC
cdr3_aa: CASRDRGF
d_call: TRBD1
clone_size: -
cdr3_length: 8
j_call: TRBJ1-2
v_call: TRBV2

cdr3_nt: TGTGCCAGCAGTAATGGGGGGTATCAGCCCCAGCATTTT
cdr3_aa: CASSNGGYQPQHF
d_call: -
clone_size: -
cdr3_length: 13
j_call: TRBJ1-5
v_call: TRBV6-5

cdr3_nt: TGTGCCAGCTCACTCCGAGTGGGCAGACCCTCTGGAAACACCATATATTTT
cdr3_aa: CASSLRVGRPSGNTIYF
d_call: -
clone_size: -
cdr3_length: 17
j_call: TRBJ1-3
v_call: TRBV18

cdr3_nt: TGCGCTTCGTCGCCTGGGGGGACAGGGCTAAAAAAGGCGTACTTC
cdr3_aa: CASSPGGTGLKKAYF
d_call: TRBD1
clone_size: -
cdr3_length: 15
j_call: TRBJ2-7
v_call: TRBV5-1

cdr3_nt: TGTGCCAGCAGCTTTGGGGAGACCCAGTACTTC
cdr3_aa: CASSFGETQYF
d_call: -
clone_size: -
cdr3_length: 11
j_call: TRBJ2-5
v_call: TRBV11-2

cdr3_nt: TGCGCCAGCAGCTCGGGACGAGCCCAAGAGACCCAGTACTTC
cdr3_aa: CASSSGRAQETQYF
d_call: -
clone_size: -
cdr3_length: 14
j_call: TRBJ2-5
v_call: TRBV5-1

cdr3_nt: TGTGCCATCAGCCCGCTGACAGGACCCCTTGACTATGGCTACACCTTC
cdr3_aa: CAISPLTGPLDYGYTF
d_call: -
clone_size: -
cdr3_length: 16
j_call: TRBJ1-2
v_call: TRBV10-3

cdr3_nt: TGTGCCAGCCAAATACAGCCCTACGAGCAGTACTTC
cdr3_aa: CASQIQPYEQYF
d_call: -
clone_size: once
cdr3_length: 12
j_call: TRBJ2-7
v_call: TRBV18

cdr3_nt: TGTGCCAGCAGTGGATGGCGCAACACCGGGGAGCTGTTTTTT
cdr3_aa: CASSGWRNTGELFF
d_call: -
clone_size: -
cdr3_length: 14
j_call: TRBJ2-2
v_call: TRBV6-1

cdr3_nt: TGTGCCAGCAGCCAAGGGACAGGGTCAAGGCTTTCTGAAGCTTTCTTT
cdr3_aa: CASSQGTGSRLSEAFF
d_call: TRBD1
clone_size: -
cdr3_length: 16
j_call: TRBJ1-1
v_call: TRBV14

cdr3_nt: TGCGCCAGCAGCTTGATAGGGGGCTATGGGGCCAACGTCCTGACTTTC
cdr3_aa: CASSLIGGYGANVLTF
d_call: TRBD1
clone_size: -
cdr3_length: 16
j_call: TRBJ2-6
v_call: TRBV5-1

cdr3_nt: TGTGCCAGCAGCTTGGCCGGTTCTGCAGGGAATGAGCAGTTCTTC
cdr3_aa: CASSLAGSAGNEQFF
d_call: -
clone_size: -
cdr3_length: 15
j_call: TRBJ2-1
v_call: TRBV5-4